Below, 24 T cell receptor beta chains from the same sample are listed, as sequenced in a study of blood T cell repertoires in COVID-19. TCRdb's table, derived via immunoSEQ multiplex PCR, lists solely in-frame clones and lacks some. The repertoire holds about 180,000 clones, with approximately 85% as singletons. The sequencing input was peripheral blood. The receptors were sampled from a human donor with active or convalescent COVID-19. The donor label of this sample is uncertain.

The rearrangement links TRBV5-1 to TRBJ1-2; 10 bases agree with TRBD1. This CDR3 comprises 15 residues. The ends lost 4 bases at V and 8 bases at J; junction bases unmatched: 11. Germline-derived CDR1 and CDR2 are SGHRS and YFSETQ. The CDR3 is CASSQGQGVERGYTF. Here the CDR3 DNA reads TGCGCCAGCAGCCAAGGACAGGGGGTCGAAAGGGGCTACACCTTC.

The chain has TRBV7-9 and TRBJ1-5; a weak D match, TRBD1 (5 bases). The germline V gene encodes CDR1 SEHNR and CDR2 FQNEAQ (reference sequence). The CDR3 runs to 16 residues. Trimming took off 5 bases at V and 2 bases at J, with 16 bases between the two ends. The CDR3 bases are TGTGCCAGCAGCCGCTTCAGGGATGGAGGCAATCAGCCCCAGCATTTT. Protein product: CASSRFRDGGNQPQHF.

The chain carries TRBV5-4 and TRBJ2-3; 11 bases align to TRBD2. V shed 10 bases and J 3 bases; nucleotides not matched to a gene: 16. The CDR3 contains 17 residues. Germline V gene lookup returns CDR1 SGHNT and CDR2 YYREEE (reference sequence). The CDR3 protein is CAFSLASGGRGTDTQYF. CDR3 in DNA: TGTGCCTTTTCGCTTGCTAGCGGGGGGCGGGGGACAGATACGCAGTATTTT. The entire variable domain, with the rest obtained from reference TRBV5-4 and TRBJ2-3, is as follows: ETGVTQSPTHLIKTRGQQVTLRCSSQSGHNTVSWYQQALGQGPQFIFQYYREEENGRGNFPPRFSGLQFPNYSSELNVNALELDDSALYLCAFSLASGGRGTDTQYFGPGTRLTVL.

The chain employs TRBV11-2 and TRBJ1-1, with 10 bases lining up with TRBD1. The CDR3 is 14 residues long. V lost 5 bases and J lost 5; bases outside the gene matches: 5. The germline CDR1 and CDR2 sequences are SGHAT and FQNNGV. CDR3 bases: TGTGCCAGCAGCAAAGGACAGGGGGAGACTGAAGCTTTCTTT. It encodes CASSKGQGETEAFF.

The rearrangement links TRBV6-5 to TRBJ1-2, with D uncertain. The CDR3 consists of 16 residues. V shed 2 bases and J shed 9 bases, with 22 bases lying between them. CDR1 MNHEY and CDR2 SVGAGI come from the germline V gene. For the CDR3, the DNA is TGTGCCAGCAGTTACCAGAGGAGGGATGGAGAGTATTGCTACACCTTC. Encoded protein: CASSYQRRDGEYCYTF.

J is TRBJ2-6 and V is TRBV19; D gene unclear. The length of the CDR3 is 15 residues. With 2 bases removed from V and 0 bases from J, the gap between germline ends came to 5 bases. Per germline, CDR1 LNHDA and CDR2 SQIVND (reference sequence). In DNA form, the CDR3 reads TGTGCCAGTAGTATACCCTTCTCTGGGGCCAACGTCCTGACTTTC. The encoded protein is CASSIPFSGANVLTF.

J is TRBJ2-1 and V is TRBV6-5; D is possibly TRBD2 (6 bases). The ends were cut back, 6 bases at V and 6 bases at J, with 15 bases in the middle. CDR3 length equals 14 residues. Germline V lookup: CDR1 MNHEY, CDR2 SVGAGI. CDR3 sequence: CASSRLQRANEQFF. The DNA of the CDR3 is TGTGCCAGCAGCCGCCTCCAGCGGGCCAATGAGCAGTTCTTC.

The chain joins TRBV30 to TRBJ2-1; 8 nucleotides align to TRBD2. The CDR3 length is 13 residues. CDR1 is GTSNPN, CDR2 SVGIG, per germline (reference sequence). Trimming at V came to 2 bases and at J to 9 bases, leaving 6 bases not matched to a gene. The CDR3 region is CAWSWSGRGEQFF. The CDR3 region has the DNA TGTGCCTGGAGTTGGAGCGGGAGAGGTGAGCAGTTCTTC.

The chain links TRBV9 to TRBJ1-1; 7 bases align to TRBD1. J was trimmed by 0 bases and V by 5 bases; bases with no gene match: 7. This CDR3 is built from 15 residues. CDR1 and CDR2 (germline): SGDLS, YYNGEE. The CDR3 region is CASSAGGSMNTEAFF. The CDR3, as DNA: TGTGCCAGCAGTGCAGGGGGTAGCATGAACACTGAAGCTTTCTTT.

This chain connects TRBV27 to TRBJ1-6; D ambiguous. The CDR3 runs to 13 residues. Per germline, CDR1 MNHEY and CDR2 SMNVEV (reference sequence). The V and J ends lost 4 bases and 7 bases respectively, with 8 bases between them. CDR3 sequence: CASSSAANSPLHF. The CDR3 DNA reads as TGTGCCAGCAGTTCCGCGGCCAATTCACCCCTCCACTTT.

The chain employs TRBV5-1 and TRBJ1-2; D unresolved. The CDR3 contains 15 residues. Germline-derived CDR1 and CDR2 are SGHRS and YFSETQ. V was shortened by 0 bases and J by 2 bases, with 11 bases between the two germline ends. The CDR3 reads CASSLGMGQNYGYTF. CDR3 nucleotide sequence: TGCGCCAGCAGCTTGGGAATGGGCCAGAACTATGGCTACACCTTC.

The V call is TRBV5-6, the J call TRBJ2-1; 11 bases are shared with TRBD2. The V and J ends lost 4 bases and 2 bases, in that order; junction bases with no gene match: 2. CDR1 and CDR2 from the germline V gene are SGHDT and YYEEEE. This CDR3 region has 15 residues. CDR3 amino acids: CASSPTSGAYNEQFF. CDR3 DNA: TGTGCCAGCAGCCCGACTAGCGGGGCCTACAATGAGCAGTTCTTC. Full variable domain (remainder filled in from reference TRBV5-6 and TRBJ2-1): DAGVTQSPTHLIKTRGQQVTLRCSPKSGHDTVSWYQQALGQGPQFIFQYYEEEERQRGNFPDRFSGHQFPNYSSELNVNALLLGDSALYLCASSPTSGAYNEQFFGPGTRLTVL.

The chain uses TRBV19 and TRBJ2-1, with 9 bases that match TRBD2. The germline gives CDR1 LNHDA, CDR2 SQIVND (reference sequence). V shed 3 bases and J 7 bases; nucleotides not matched to a gene: 7. The CDR3 loop spans 15 amino acids. The CDR3 bases are TGTGCCAGTAGTATCCCGGCGGGGGGGCGAAATGAGCAGTTCTTC. This encodes CASSIPAGGRNEQFF.

The V and J genes are TRBV30 and TRBJ2-7; 12 nucleotides match TRBD2. Germline CDR1 reads GTSNPN; CDR2 reads SVGIG (reference sequence). Unmatched junction bases numbered 5, after V lost 7 bases and J lost 4 bases. The CDR3 has 13 residues. The CDR3 spells CASSTSGSYEQYF. As DNA, the CDR3 is TGTGCCTCATCGACTAGCGGGAGTTACGAGCAGTACTTC.

V gene TRBV3-1 (or the pseudogene TRBV3-2) combines with J gene TRBJ2-3; TRBD2 matches at 7 bases. CDR1 is LGHDT, CDR2 YNNKEL, per germline (reference sequence). The CDR3 runs to 15 residues. The V segment lost 5 bases and the J segment 2 bases; nucleotides outside the gene matches: 7. The CDR3 sequence: CASSDTGTNTDTQYF. The CDR3 DNA reads as TGTGCCAGCAGCGATACCGGGACTAACACAGATACGCAGTATTTT.

The rearrangement joins TRBV10-3 to TRBJ1-1; TRBD1 matches at 10 bases. Trimming cost V 6 bases and J 5 bases; bases outside gene matches: 6. The CDR3 is made up of 14 amino acids. Germline V CDR1 and CDR2: ENHRY, SYGVKD. The CDR3 here is CAIRPGQGETEAFF. Here the CDR3 DNA reads TGTGCCATCAGGCCCGGACAGGGGGAGACTGAAGCTTTCTTT.

V is TRBV18 and J is TRBJ2-3; 10 nucleotides match TRBD2. Germline CDR1 and CDR2: KGHSH and LQKENI. The CDR3 consists of 18 residues. V was pared by 5 bases and J by 0 bases, with 11 bases of the junction left unmatched. CDR3 sequence: CASSTKVTSGSSTDTQYF. Here the CDR3 DNA reads TGTGCCAGCTCAACGAAGGTGACTAGCGGGTCTAGCACAGATACGCAGTATTTT.

CDR3 loop: CASSEAPWSTGELFF. CDR3 nucleotides: TGTGCCAGCAGTGAAGCCCCGTGGAGTACCGGGGAGCTGTTTTTT. The V call is TRBV2, the J call TRBJ2-2; no reliable D call. Germline lookup yields CDR1 SNHLY and CDR2 FYNNEI. The CDR3 loop spans 15 amino acids. V lost 0 bases, J lost 5 bases, and 10 bases lay in between.

This clone was counted a single time. The CDR3 region has the DNA TGTGCAAGTCGCCACCGCGGGAGGGTTAACACTGAAGCTTTCTTT. As protein: CASRHRGRVNTEAFF. The chain combines TRBV12-2 with TRBJ1-1. TRBV12-2 counts as a pseudogene. The CDR3 is 15 residues long.

J is TRBJ2-5 and V is TRBV5-6; 7 nucleotides align to TRBD1. V trimming: 1 base; J trimming: 5 bases; junction bases outside the gene matches: 11. This CDR3 has 16 amino acids. Germline values: CDR1 SGHDT, CDR2 YYEEEE. The CDR3 nucleotides are TGTGCCAGCAGCTTGCTGGGCAGGGGGATTTCGGAGACCCAGTACTTC. Translation gives CASSLLGRGISETQYF.

This chain joins TRBV5-1 and TRBJ2-5; 14 bases are shared with TRBD2. The CDR3 is 16 residues long. Germline values: CDR1 SGHRS, CDR2 YFSETQ. V lost 4 bases to trimming and J lost 2 bases; unmatched junction nucleotides: 4. CDR3 sequence: CASSTRLAGGQETQYF. The CDR3 DNA reads TGCGCCAGCAGCACCAGACTAGCGGGGGGGCAAGAGACCCAGTACTTC.

The V call is TRBV2, the J call TRBJ2-5; a weak D match, TRBD2 (5 bases). Per the germline V gene, CDR1 is SNHLY and CDR2 is FYNNEI. The CDR3 has 14 residues. Trimming stripped 3 bases from V and 5 bases from J, with 13 bases between. Here the CDR3 DNA reads TGTGCCAGCAGTGACGGGGTAGGCGGGGAGACCCAGTACTTC. It translates to CASSDGVGGETQYF.

This clone was observed a few times. This sequence joins TRBV27 and TRBJ1-5, with 9 bases lining up with TRBD1. Germline assignment: CDR1 MNHEY and CDR2 SMNVEV (reference sequence). The CDR3 length is 16 residues. V was clipped by 5 bases and J by 0 bases; unmatched bases: 5. The chain's CDR3 is CASSLQGAHSNQPQHF. In nucleotides, the CDR3 is TGTGCCAGCAGTCTACAGGGGGCCCATAGCAATCAGCCCCAGCATTTT.

The chain employs TRBV9 and TRBJ2-3, with D tentatively TRBD1 (6 bases). The CDR3 has 14 amino acids. The germline V and J ends were trimmed by 5 bases and 2 bases, with 12 bases remaining between them. Germline V CDR1 and CDR2: SGDLS, YYNGEE. As DNA, the CDR3 is TGTGCCAGCAGTTTACAGGGTACCACAGATACGCAGTATTTT. It encodes CASSLQGTTDTQYF.